These T cell receptor beta chains were read from a single sample in a study of T cell responses to AZD1222 COVID-19 vaccine. Produced via immunoSEQ multiplex PCR; TCRdb's table is partial and in-frame only. This table holds around 180,000 clones, 94% found once. Sequences were derived from peripheral blood, sampled 28 days after the second AZD1222 dose. The receptor source for this set is an adult who received the AZD1222 COVID-19 vaccine. Both conserved end residues are part of each CDR3. The D gene is left open where the match is weak. Part of the rows lack a size; the others show once, few, many or a class for expanded clones.

V	D	size	J	DNA	CDR3
TRBV11-3	.	.	TRBJ2-1	TGTGCCAGCACGAATGGGACCTACAATGAGCAGTTCTTC	CASTNGTYNEQFF
TRBV7-9	.	.	TRBJ1-2	TGTGCCAGCAGCTTAGGTGACTATGGCTACACCTTC	CASSLGDYGYTF
TRBV6-2/TRBV6-3	.	.	TRBJ1-4	TGTGCCAGCAGTTCCCCCGGAGACGGCTTAGAAAAACTGTTTTTT	CASSSPGDGLEKLFF
TRBV6-5	.	once	TRBJ1-5	TGTGCCAGCAGTTACGCCCGGGGTGCCGACAATCAGCCCCAGCATTTT	CASSYARGADNQPQHF
TRBV19	.	.	TRBJ1-1	TGTGCCAGTAGTATGGGGACAATGAACACTGAAGCTTTCTTT	CASSMGTMNTEAFF
TRBV19	TRBD1	.	TRBJ2-7	TGTGCCAGTAGCCCGACAGGGGCCTACGAGCAGTACTTC	CASSPTGAYEQYF
TRBV2	.	.	TRBJ1-2	TGTGCCAGCAGTGAATACGACCGCGGTGTAGTTTATGGCTACACCTTC	CASSEYDRGVVYGYTF
TRBV29-1	.	.	TRBJ2-1	TGCAGCGTACGATGGGGGATCGATGAGCAGTTCTTC	CSVRWGIDEQFF
TRBV10-2	.	.	TRBJ1-1	TGCGCCAGCAGTGAGTCTTGGGGGGGCAGGACTGAAGCTTTCTTT	CASSESWGGRTEAFF
TRBV6-5	.	.	TRBJ2-5	TGTGCCAGCACCGCCCGGGACGGTAAGCAAGAGACCCAGTACTTC	CASTARDGKQETQYF
TRBV19	.	few	TRBJ2-3	TGTGCCAGTAGTATAGTGGCGGGAGATACGCAGTATTTT	CASSIVAGDTQYF
TRBV11-3	.	.	TRBJ1-2	TGTGCCAGCAGCTTAGTTGGTCCTGGAGGCTACACCTTC	CASSLVGPGGYTF
TRBV5-6	TRBD1	.	TRBJ1-2	TGTGCCAGCATTAGACCGGGACAGGAGGACACTAACTATGGCTACACCTTC	CASIRPGQEDTNYGYTF
TRBV7-8	.	.	TRBJ2-3	TGTGCCAGCAACCAGACAAGCCTTTACACAGATACGCAGTATTTT	CASNQTSLYTDTQYF
TRBV19	.	.	TRBJ1-5	TGTGCCAGTAGTATAGGACAGCGATATCAGCCCCAGCATTTT	CASSIGQRYQPQHF
TRBV7-2	.	.	TRBJ2-3	TGTGCCAGCAGCTTAGCGGCTCTCACAGATACGCAGTATTTT	CASSLAALTDTQYF
TRBV6-7	.	.	TRBJ2-7	TGTGCCAGGAACCAAACAGACCAAAACAGCTTAGAGCAGTACTTC	CARNQTDQNSLEQYF
TRBV18	.	.	TRBJ1-3	TGTGCCAGCTCACCTCTAGACAGGCCGGAAAGAAACACCATATATTTT	CASSPLDRPERNTIYF
TRBV19	TRBD2	.	TRBJ2-1	TGTGCCAGTAGCGGAGGACTAGTAATTCACAATGAGCAGTTCTTC	CASSGGLVIHNEQFF
TRBV3-1/TRBV3-2	.	.	TRBJ1-5	TGTGCCAGCAGCCAAAGCCCAGCAGGGTTGGGTCAGCCCCAGCATTTT	CASSQSPAGLGQPQHF
TRBV5-1	.	once	TRBJ1-2	TGCGCCAGCAGCTTGACATTCTATGCGCGGGCTAACTATGGCTACACCTTC	CASSLTFYARANYGYTF
TRBV27	.	.	TRBJ2-3	TGTGCCAGCAGTTCCAGGGCCCCCCTCACAGATACGCAGTATTTT	CASSSRAPLTDTQYF
TRBV6-5	.	once	TRBJ1-1	TGTGCCAGCAGTTCAGGTTCGAACACTGAAGCTTTCTTT	CASSSGSNTEAFF
TRBV29-1	.	few	TRBJ2-3	TGCAGCGTTGATACGTGGAGTTCAATCACAGATACGCAGTATTTT	CSVDTWSSITDTQYF
TRBV28	.	.	TRBJ2-5	TGTGCCAGCAACGAAAACCAAGAGACCCAGTACTTC	CASNENQETQYF
TRBV28	.	.	TRBJ2-7	TGTGCCAGCAGCCTAGGGGGGTCCTACGAGCAGTACTTC	CASSLGGSYEQYF
TRBV6-6	.	.	TRBJ2-7	TGTGCCAGCAGTGGACTGAGCGACGAGCAGTACTTC	CASSGLSDEQYF
TRBV19	.	.	TRBJ1-5	TGTGCCAGTAGTATGGGCGACACCGTTACTAGGAATCAGCCCCAGCATTTT	CASSMGDTVTRNQPQHF
TRBV20-1	.	.	TRBJ1-1	TGCAGTGCTACGGCGAACACTGAAGCTTTCTTT	CSATANTEAFF
TRBV25-1	TRBD1	.	TRBJ2-7	TGTGCCAGCAGTCCAACTATAACCGGGACAGTTAACGAGCAGTACTTC	CASSPTITGTVNEQYF
TRBV19	.	.	TRBJ2-6	TGTGCCAGTAGTATCGGATCTGGGGCCAACGTCCTGACTTTC	CASSIGSGANVLTF
TRBV10-1	.	.	TRBJ1-4	TGCGCCAGCAGTGGAAACAGGGTTGGAAAACTGTTTTTT	CASSGNRVGKLFF
TRBV19	.	.	TRBJ1-2	TGTGCCAGTAGCGGGACGGTTGGGGGCTATGGCTACACCTTC	CASSGTVGGYGYTF
TRBV12-3/TRBV12-4	TRBD1	.	TRBJ1-1	TGTGCCAGCAGACGACAGGGTGGTGCTGAAGCTTTCTTT	CASRRQGGAEAFF
TRBV19	.	.	TRBJ1-2	TGTGCCAGTAGAAGCGGGTCCGGTGGCTACACCTTC	CASRSGSGGYTF
TRBV4-1	TRBD2	.	TRBJ2-7	TGCGCCAGCAGCCCGTCGACTAGCGGGGAAGCCTACGAGCAGTACTTC	CASSPSTSGEAYEQYF
TRBV3-1/TRBV3-2	.	.	TRBJ1-6	TGTGCCAGCAGCCAAGGAGCGAGGGATGGTTCACCCCTCCACTTT	CASSQGARDGSPLHF